The TCR beta chain under discussion was sequenced for a study of shared clonotypes between healthy human individuals. Looking at the study overall: The plates for each donor numbered three CD4 naive, three CD4 memory, two CD8 naive and one CD8 memory. Study-wide findings and caveats: On the whole, naive subsets had larger estimated richness than memory subsets had. How much donors shared clonotypes was expected to be affected by sequencing depth.

CD45RO-negative cells were positively selected for CCR7, leaving out terminally differentiated effector memory CD45RA+ cells. TCRdb's copy holds only in-frame clones and misses some; the assay was immunoSEQ multiplex PCR. Of about 750,000 clones in the sample, over 90% were seen once. A remark on this clone: Its antigen remains unknown.

Germline V gene data show CDR1 as SGHVS and CDR2 as FQNEAQ. The CDR3 is made up of 14 amino acids. Trimming shortened V by 1 base and J by 5 bases, and 11 bases separated the two germline ends. The clonotype comes from a man aged 30 to 45 in good health. This chain links TRBV7-8 with TRBJ2-5; D gene uncertain. Sequencing input: naive CD8+ T cells sorted from blood. CDR3 nucleotide sequence: TGTGCCAGCAGCTTAGACGGTCTGCGGGAGACCCAGTACTTC. Protein sequence: CASSLDGLRETQYF.